This T cell receptor beta chain stems from a study of CD8+CD57+ T cells in acquired aplastic anemia. CDR1 and CDR2 (germline): LGHNA, YNFKEQ. The CDR3 has 17 residues. The V end was cut by 0 bases, the J end by 4 bases, with 18 bases between. Points on this clonotype: Its antigen is as yet unknown.

Patients selected for sequencing had displayed CD8+CD57+ cell expansion by flow cytometry. Study-wide results and limits: Significance was not reached for CD8+ Simpson's diversity between patients and controls.

Using genomic DNA as the template, TCR beta VDJ and CDR3 profiling was carried out. TCRdb ran MiXCR on the reads and lists one entry per CDR3 protein. The table records approximately 190,000 distinct CDR3 sequences, 48% of them present only once. The chain links TRBV4-2 to TRBJ1-2; D might be TRBD1 (6 bases). Sequencing input: sorted CD4+, CD8+, or CD8+CD57+ T cells (not recorded which) from PBMCs. This TCR derives from a human donor with aplastic anemia. The CDR3 coding sequence is TGTGCCAGCAGCCAAGATGTTGCGACAGGAACACCCTATGGCTACACCTTC. As protein: CASSQDVATGTPYGYTF.